A selection of T cell receptor beta chains follows, all from one sample in a study of regulatory T cells in long-lasting Graves disease. TCRdb re-derived calls from the multiplex PCR reads in MiXCR, one entry per CDR3 protein. The sample gives approximately 400,000 distinct CDR3 sequences, 14% to 15% of which show up once; approximately 15% is in the top ten. These records were also assigned to another study, of T cells in Graves' hyperthyroidism and ophthalmopathy.

The material sequenced was peripheral blood mononuclear cells (PBMCs), taken at new diagnosis, from a patient treated with antithyroid drugs. The receptors come from a woman aged 30 to 39 with Graves disease. Each CDR3 is given with its conserved first and last residue. A D gene is named only where the DNA matches it firmly. The size entry is marked missing in some rows and otherwise reads once, few, many or a size class.

J gene,clone size,CDR3 length,D gene,V gene,CDR3 protein,CDR3 DNA
TRBJ1-2,few,13,NA,TRBV19,CASSLQSPYGYTF,TGTGCCAGTAGCCTACAGAGCCCCTATGGCTACACCTTC
TRBJ2-7,NA,14,TRBD1,TRBV25-1,CASSGQGTGYEQYF,TGTGCCAGCAGTGGACAGGGGACTGGCTACGAGCAGTACTTC
TRBJ2-3,NA,16,NA,TRBV20-1,CSDRDLGGRTTDTQYF,TGCAGTGATAGAGATTTGGGGGGGCGAACCACAGATACGCAGTATTTT
TRBJ2-3,many,14,TRBD2,TRBV28,CASTLAGGTDTQYF,TGTGCCAGCACCCTAGCGGGAGGTACAGATACGCAGTATTTT
TRBJ1-4,NA,14,NA,TRBV6-1,CASSTGPRNEKLFF,TGTGCCAGCAGTACAGGCCCACGGAATGAAAAACTGTTTTTT
TRBJ1-4,NA,14,NA,TRBV11-1,CASSLAWKDEKLFF,TGTGCCAGCAGCTTAGCATGGAAGGATGAAAAACTGTTTTTT
TRBJ1-3,NA,15,NA,TRBV27,CASGSRGQAGNTIYF,TGTGCCAGCGGGTCTCGGGGGCAAGCTGGAAACACCATATATTTT
TRBJ2-3,many,13,NA,TRBV20-1,CSARGGVADTQYF,TGCAGTGCTAGAGGGGGGGTGGCAGATACGCAGTATTTT
TRBJ2-1,many,15,TRBD2,TRBV12-3/TRBV12-4,CASSLASGRAHEQFF,TGTGCCAGCAGTTTAGCTAGCGGGAGGGCCCATGAGCAGTTCTTC
TRBJ2-1,many,14,TRBD2,TRBV7-9,CASSETSLFDEQFF,TGTGCCAGCAGCGAGACTAGCCTTTTCGATGAGCAGTTCTTC
TRBJ2-7,many,14,NA,TRBV5-1,CASSWDSSSYEQYF,TGCGCCAGCAGCTGGGACTCAAGCTCCTACGAGCAGTACTTC
TRBJ2-1,many,15,TRBD1,TRBV7-3,CASSPSKTGGNEQFF,TGTGCCAGCAGCCCATCGAAAACAGGGGGCAATGAGCAGTTCTTC
TRBJ1-2,many,14,NA,TRBV20-1,CSARAAGVNYGYTF,TGCAGTGCTAGAGCGGCGGGAGTGAACTATGGCTACACCTTC
TRBJ2-1,few,17,NA,TRBV4-1,CASSRSQRTTLYNEQFF,TGCGCCAGCAGCCGGAGCCAGCGGACTACCTTATACAATGAGCAGTTCTTC
TRBJ2-4,many,16,TRBD1,TRBV28,CASSPGQGTAKNIQYF,TGTGCCAGCAGCCCCGGACAGGGAACGGCCAAAAACATTCAGTACTTC
TRBJ1-1,NA,15,NA,TRBV19,CASSLLAGAGAEAFF,TGTGCCAGTAGTCTCCTCGCCGGGGCCGGTGCTGAAGCTTTCTTT
TRBJ1-5,few,12,NA,TRBV12-3/TRBV12-4,CASTLGGQPQHF,TGTGCCAGCACCTTGGGGGGACAGCCCCAGCATTTT
TRBJ2-3,few,16,NA,TRBV6-1,CASSELSGSSTDTQYF,TGTGCCAGCAGTGAACTGTCAGGGTCGAGCACAGATACGCAGTATTTT
TRBJ1-2,few,16,NA,TRBV12-3/TRBV12-4,CASSRTGTGGGRGYTF,TGTGCCAGCAGTCGAACCGGAACAGGTGGGGGACGTGGCTACACCTTC
TRBJ2-1,few,16,TRBD2,TRBV7-9,CASSSSAAGGMYEQFF,TGTGCCAGCAGCTCCTCGGCGGCGGGAGGAATGTATGAGCAGTTCTTC
TRBJ2-7,NA,14,NA,TRBV5-5,CASSQPNSNYEQYF,TGTGCCAGCAGCCAACCAAACTCAAACTACGAGCAGTACTTC
TRBJ1-2,many,14,NA,TRBV30,CAWSVWTKGIGYTF,TGTGCCTGGAGTGTATGGACGAAAGGTATTGGCTACACCTTC
TRBJ1-6,few,15,NA,TRBV9,CASSVGGSYNSPLHF,TGTGCCAGCAGCGTAGGGGGCTCCTATAATTCACCCCTCCACTTT
TRBJ2-2,many,15,NA,TRBV24-1,CATSDPGGNTGELFF,TGTGCCACCAGTGATCCCGGGGGGAACACCGGGGAGCTGTTTTTT
TRBJ1-2,NA,15,NA,TRBV30,CAWSVGGRQSYGYTF,TGTGCCTGGAGTGTAGGAGGCCGGCAGAGTTATGGCTACACCTTC
TRBJ2-3,NA,15,NA,TRBV4-2,CASSRSRAQGVTQYF,TGTGCCAGCAGCAGGTCACGCGCCCAGGGAGTCACGCAGTATTTT
TRBJ2-7,NA,15,NA,TRBV13,CASRGRSSGVDEQYF,TGTGCCAGCCGTGGTCGTTCGTCCGGGGTAGACGAGCAGTACTTC
TRBJ2-1,NA,19,TRBD2,TRBV11-2,CASSLRSAGTSGNPNEQFF,TGTGCCAGCAGCTTAAGGTCGGCGGGGACTAGCGGGAACCCCAATGAGCAGTTCTTC
TRBJ1-5,many,14,TRBD1,TRBV20-1,CSALTGERNQPQHF,TGCAGTGCCCTAACAGGGGAAAGGAATCAGCCCCAGCATTTT
TRBJ2-1,many,17,TRBD2,TRBV28,CASSFAGTSGNRGEQFF,TGTGCCAGCAGTTTCGCCGGGACTAGCGGGAACAGGGGTGAGCAGTTCTTC
TRBJ1-5,many,15,NA,TRBV20-1,CSARGGGNSNQPQHF,TGCAGTGCTAGGGGGGGGGGTAATAGCAATCAGCCCCAGCATTTT
TRBJ2-1,NA,17,NA,TRBV9,CASSAPSEELHSDEQFF,TGTGCCAGCAGCGCACCCTCGGAGGAGCTCCACTCCGATGAGCAGTTCTTC
TRBJ2-7,NA,14,NA,TRBV6-5,CASSYGQGNYEQYF,TGTGCCAGCAGTTACGGGCAGGGTAACTACGAGCAGTACTTC
TRBJ1-5,many,14,NA,TRBV6-2/TRBV6-3,CASSYGQGGQPQHF,TGTGCCAGCAGTTACGGGCAGGGCGGTCAGCCCCAGCATTTT
TRBJ2-7,NA,17,NA,TRBV28,CASSFLPGGARKYEQYF,TGTGCCAGCAGTTTCCTTCCGGGGGGCGCGCGGAAATACGAGCAGTACTTC
TRBJ2-3,many,14,NA,TRBV15,CATSRDPTSHTQYF,TGTGCCACCAGCAGAGATCCTACGTCACATACGCAGTATTTT
TRBJ1-5,many,14,NA,TRBV7-2,CASSLFPTSQPQHF,TGTGCCAGCAGCTTATTCCCCACTTCTCAGCCCCAGCATTTT